This T cell receptor (beta chain) was sequenced in a study of Ad26.COV2.S vaccination and SARS-CoV-2 variants. The treatment here: 15 to 20 received Ad26.COV2.S at low or high dose, single or two shots; five or six received placebo; per-sample allocation not given. The investigators took samples on day 63 after the first vaccine or placebo injection. The CDR3 is made up of 12 amino acids. Per the germline V gene, CDR1 is MNHEY and CDR2 is SMNVEV (reference sequence). After removal of 7 bases from V and 5 bases from J, the junction contained 2 bases not matched to a gene. Clones were sequenced by immunoSEQ multiplex PCR, and TCRdb holds only the in-frame ones, with some missing. The sample includes hundreds of thousands of clones, nearly 90% of them seen just once. This clone was seen once.

Sequencing was performed on peripheral blood, taken in a trial of Ad26.COV2.S vaccine versus placebo. This clonotype was sampled from a person aged 18 to 59 who received the Ad26.COV2.S COVID-19 vaccine or a placebo. The chain has TRBV27 and TRBJ2-1, with TRBD1 matching over 7 bases. Written as DNA, the CDR3 is TGTGCCAGCAAGACAGGGCACAATGAGCAGTTCTTC. Translating gives CASKTGHNEQFF.